Each of the 21 T cell receptor beta chains below was sequenced from the same sample in a study of cytomegalovirus exposure and HLA in healthy donors. Profiling relied on immunoSEQ multiplex PCR, and the TCRdb table lists in-frame clones only, not all of them. The table shows about 73,000 clones, with around 95% occurring only once. Sequencing was performed on PBMCs. Receptors originate from a man between 18 and 29 years old in good health and CMV-seronegative.

The CDR3 here is CASSQAGGVGLRQPQHF. Here the CDR3 DNA reads TGTGCCAGCAGCCAAGCGGGAGGGGTCGGTTTACGACAGCCCCAGCATTTT. V and J are TRBV14 and TRBJ1-5, with a weak D call TRBD1 (5 bases). The CDR3 sequence is 17 residues long. CDR1 is SGHDN and CDR2 is FVKESK in the germline V gene. Between the trimmed V and J ends, which lost 1 base and 7 bases, there was a span of 20 bases.

The rearrangement joins TRBV2 to TRBJ2-7, with D possibly being TRBD1 (6 bases). V was cut by 2 bases and J by 0 bases, with 8 bases left in between. There are 14 residues in the CDR3. From germline, CDR1 is SNHLY and CDR2 FYNNEI. The CDR3 loop is CASSEWDTSYEQYF. The CDR3 DNA reads TGTGCCAGCAGTGAATGGGACACCTCCTACGAGCAGTACTTC.

This clone was seen more than once but under ten times. This chain joins TRBV27 and TRBJ2-5; D is ambiguous. Germline CDR1 is MNHEY and CDR2 is SMNVEV (reference sequence). V was cut by 2 bases and J by 2 bases, with 9 bases left in between. This CDR3 is built from 14 residues. The CDR3 here is CASSLRFRQETQYF. CDR3 in DNA: TGTGCCAGCAGTTTACGGTTTCGGCAAGAGACCCAGTACTTC.

This chain joins TRBV7-3 and TRBJ1-1; D gene unclear. V was clipped by 5 bases and J by 2 bases, with 9 bases between them. The CDR3 is made up of 13 amino acids. Germline CDR1 is SGHTA and CDR2 is FQGTGA. In DNA, the CDR3 is TGTGCCAGCAGCCTAAGCCTAAACACTGAAGCTTTCTTT. This codes for CASSLSLNTEAFF.

This chain connects TRBV15 to TRBJ2-2, with D perhaps matching TRBD1 (6 bases). Germline CDR1 reads LNHNV; CDR2 reads YYDKDF (reference sequence). V lost 2 bases, J lost 4 bases, and 11 bases lay in between. The CDR3 is 15 residues long. CDR3: CATSRPGQSTGELFF. The CDR3 DNA reads TGTGCCACCAGCAGACCCGGACAGTCCACCGGGGAGCTGTTTTTT.

This clone was observed a single time. The chain combines TRBV27 with TRBJ1-1, with TRBD1 identical over 9 bases. The CDR3 loop spans 15 amino acids. CDR1 is MNHEY and CDR2 is SMNVEV in the germline V gene (reference sequence). Unmatched junction bases numbered 8, after V lost 8 bases and J lost 1 base. The CDR3 DNA is TGTGCCAGCCACCGGGACAGGGCGGGGAACACTGAAGCTTTCTTT. Its protein product is CASHRDRAGNTEAFF.

This rearrangement joins TRBV29-1 to TRBJ2-5; TRBD2 matches at 13 bases. V lost 4 bases to trimming and J lost 9 bases; unmatched junction nucleotides: 8. The CDR3 spans 14 residues. The germline V gene has CDR1 SQVTM and CDR2 ANQGSEA. CDR3 coding DNA: TGCAGCGTTGGGGGAGAAACTAGCGGGGGGGCCCAGTACTTC. This sequence encodes CSVGGETSGGAQYF.

The chain couples TRBV27 to TRBJ1-2; D might be TRBD1 (5 bases). Trimming removed 2 bases from V and 1 base from J, with 11 bases in between. CDR1 and CDR2 from the germline V gene are MNHEY and SMNVEV (reference sequence). This CDR3 region has 15 residues. Here the CDR3 reads CASSLSGGVNYGYTF. Written as DNA, the CDR3 is TGTGCCAGCAGTTTAAGTGGGGGGGTTAACTATGGCTACACCTTC.

The chain combines TRBV6-1 with TRBJ1-1, with D tentatively TRBD1 (6 bases). V lost 6 bases and J 1 base, leaving 12 bases between the germline ends. There are 14 residues in the CDR3. CDR1 is MNHNS, CDR2 SASEGT, per germline. CDR3 protein: CASSRTATNTEAFF. DNA of the CDR3: TGTGCCAGCAGCCGGACAGCAACGAACACTGAAGCTTTCTTT.

A few counts support this clone. J is TRBJ1-5 and V is TRBV2; D possibly corresponds to TRBD1 (6 bases). The CDR3 totals 13 residues. The V end was cut by 6 bases, the J end by 4 bases, with 10 bases between. CDR1 is SNHLY and CDR2 is FYNNEI in the germline V gene. This CDR3 reads CASRSTGNQPQHF. The DNA for the CDR3 is TGTGCCAGCAGATCCACAGGGAATCAGCCCCAGCATTTT. The full variable domain, completed using reference TRBV2 and TRBJ1-5, is EPEVTQTPSHQVTQMGQEVILRCVPISNHLYFYWYRQILGQKVEFLVSFYNNEISEKSEIFDDQFSVERPDGSNFTLKIRSTKLEDSAMYFCASRSTGNQPQHFGDGTRLSIL.

The gene calls are TRBV18 and TRBJ1-1; 7 bases agree with TRBD1. CDR3 length equals 13 residues. Germline assignment: CDR1 KGHSH and CDR2 LQKENI. J was trimmed by 5 bases and V by 2 bases; bases with no gene match: 2. DNA of the CDR3: TGTGCCAGCTCACCAGACAGGGTTACTGAAGCTTTCTTT. Encoded protein: CASSPDRVTEAFF.

The V and J genes are TRBV11-2 and TRBJ1-1, with 9 bases that match TRBD1. The CDR3 runs 15 residues. Germline trimming cut 3 bases from V and 4 bases from J; bases unmatched to any gene: 6. Germline CDR1 reads SGHAT; CDR2 reads FQNNGV. CDR3 nucleotide sequence: TGTGCCAGCAGCTTTACAGGGGGCGCGGGCACTGAAGCTTTCTTT. Protein sequence: CASSFTGGAGTEAFF.

The chain's CDR3 is CASSENMQGFDGYTF. CDR3 DNA: TGCGCCAGCAGCGAAAATATGCAGGGTTTCGATGGCTACACCTTC. The rearrangement joins TRBV4-3 to TRBJ1-2, with D possibly being TRBD1 (5 bases). The V gene's germline CDR1 is LGHNA and CDR2 YSLEER. V lost 5 bases to trimming and J lost 6 bases, with 19 bases between them. The length of the CDR3 is 15 residues.

The rearrangement joins TRBV6-6 to TRBJ2-7; 9 bases agree with TRBD1. The ends lost 7 bases at V and 5 bases at J; junction bases unmatched: 9. The CDR3 consists of 14 residues. Germline lookup yields CDR1 MNHNY and CDR2 SVGAGI (reference sequence). As DNA, the CDR3 is TGTGCCAGCACAGACGGGACAGGGTATAACGAGCAGTACTTC. It translates to CASTDGTGYNEQYF.

J is TRBJ1-4 and V is TRBV5-4; the D gene is possibly TRBD1 (6 bases). CDR1 and CDR2 (germline): SGHNT, YYREEE (reference sequence). The V gene lost 0 bases and the J gene lost 0 bases, with 15 bases spanning the gap. This CDR3 comprises 18 residues. The CDR3 region is CASSLGQASLATNEKLFF. In DNA, the CDR3 is TGTGCCAGCAGCTTGGGACAGGCTAGCCTTGCAACTAATGAAAAACTGTTTTTT. Variable domain in full (rest from reference TRBV5-4 and TRBJ1-4): ETGVTQSPTHLIKTRGQQVTLRCSSQSGHNTVSWYQQALGQGPQFIFQYYREEENGRGNFPPRFSGLQFPNYSSELNVNALELDDSALYLCASSLGQASLATNEKLFFGSGTQLSVL.

The chain is built from TRBV10-3 and TRBJ1-2; tentative D call: TRBD1 (5 bases). The CDR3 runs to 15 residues. V was shortened by 4 bases and J by 0 bases, with 12 bases between the two germline ends. The germline V gene encodes CDR1 ENHRY and CDR2 SYGVKD. The CDR3 nucleotides read TGTGCCATCAGTGGTGCGGGGACGACTAACTATGGCTACACCTTC. It yields the protein CAISGAGTTNYGYTF.

The rearrangement joins TRBV30 to TRBJ1-2; no clear D gene. Trimming took off 3 bases at V and 6 bases at J, with 20 bases between the two ends. CDR3 length: 15 residues. Germline V gene data show CDR1 as GTSNPN and CDR2 as SVGIG (reference sequence). CDR3 bases: TGTGCCTGGAGAAGGTTCGCGAACACCGGAGATGGCTACACCTTC. As protein: CAWRRFANTGDGYTF.

The chain links TRBV29-1 to TRBJ2-5; tentative D call: TRBD2 (6 bases). V dropped 5 bases and J dropped 5 bases, with 15 bases sitting between them. The CDR3 runs 13 residues. The germline CDR1 and CDR2 sequences are SQVTM and ANQGSEA. The CDR3: CSVLRGLGETQYF. CDR3 DNA sequence: TGCAGCGTTTTGCGGGGTTTGGGGGAGACCCAGTACTTC.

The gene calls are TRBV11-3 and TRBJ1-1; TRBD1 aligns across 7 bases. CDR1 is SGHNT, CDR2 YENEEA, per germline. The CDR3 runs 13 residues. V lost 4 bases and J lost 4; bases outside the gene matches: 3. The CDR3 here is CASSSWDSTEAFF. As DNA, the CDR3 is TGTGCCAGCAGCTCTTGGGACAGCACTGAAGCTTTCTTT.

This chain links TRBV4-2 with TRBJ1-3; D is undetermined. The germline V gene has CDR1 LGHNA and CDR2 YNFKEQ. V shed 0 bases and J shed 10 bases, with 10 bases lying between them. The CDR3 is 13 residues long. The CDR3 DNA reads as TGTGCCAGCAGCCAAGAGGGGAGGGAAACCATATATTTT. Translation gives CASSQEGRETIYF.

The chain is built from TRBV5-1 and TRBJ1-1; possible D gene TRBD1, 5 bases. Trimming took 2 bases from V and 6 from J, leaving 14 bases between them. CDR1 is SGHRS, CDR2 YFSETQ, per germline. This CDR3 has 14 amino acids. This CDR3 reads CASSFHGQLPEAFF. The DNA for the CDR3 is TGCGCCAGCAGCTTCCACGGACAACTACCTGAAGCTTTCTTT.